This is a list of T cell receptor beta chains from one sample in a study of Ad26.COV2.S vaccination and SARS-CoV-2 variants. TCRdb's table, derived via immunoSEQ multiplex PCR, lists solely in-frame clones and lacks some. This repertoire shows a few hundred thousand clones, 80% to 90% found once; its top ten account for about 3.5%. The input for sequencing was peripheral blood, taken in a trial of Ad26.COV2.S vaccine versus placebo. These receptors were taken from a person aged 18-60 years who received the Ad26.COV2.S COVID-19 vaccine or a placebo. CDR3s include the opening cysteine and the closing phenylalanine or tryptophan. Each record gives: CDR3 length, V gene, CDR3 protein.

cdr3_length: 14
v_call: TRBV5-6
cdr3_aa: CASSLYRGPQPQHF

cdr3_length: 13
v_call: TRBV6-5
cdr3_aa: CASCRGANTEAFF

cdr3_length: 11
v_call: TRBV7-2
cdr3_aa: CASSSTDTQYF

cdr3_length: 12
v_call: TRBV9
cdr3_aa: CASSVGSDAYTF

cdr3_length: 13
v_call: TRBV28
cdr3_aa: CASSVGTDREAFF

cdr3_length: 14
v_call: TRBV6-2/TRBV6-3
cdr3_aa: CASSQPRTDQPQHF

cdr3_length: 15
v_call: TRBV7-6
cdr3_aa: CASSLADISGNTIYF

cdr3_length: 16
v_call: TRBV28
cdr3_aa: CASSLNRGGRNQPQHF

cdr3_length: 17
v_call: TRBV5-1
cdr3_aa: CASSSRFSWDTTYEQYF

cdr3_length: 15
v_call: TRBV5-1
cdr3_aa: CASSLGLAQYNEQFF

cdr3_length: 14
v_call: TRBV27
cdr3_aa: CASRLGRGGDTQYF

cdr3_length: 16
v_call: TRBV6-2/TRBV6-3
cdr3_aa: CASSYLGRANTGELFF

cdr3_length: 17
v_call: TRBV7-8
cdr3_aa: CASSLEPGSSYNSPLHF

cdr3_length: 14
v_call: TRBV5-4
cdr3_aa: CASSRGQVNYGYTF

cdr3_length: 15
v_call: TRBV4-2
cdr3_aa: CASTLKLGDFYEQYF

cdr3_length: 15
v_call: TRBV5-1
cdr3_aa: CASSRTANSGNTIYF

cdr3_length: 12
v_call: TRBV30
cdr3_aa: CAWSVLRTEAFF

cdr3_length: 15
v_call: TRBV11-1
cdr3_aa: CASSLEPGKDEKLFF

cdr3_length: 13
v_call: TRBV6-5
cdr3_aa: CASSTGTPGGYTF

cdr3_length: 14
v_call: TRBV6-5
cdr3_aa: CASSKTGSNQPQHF

cdr3_length: 17
v_call: TRBV7-6
cdr3_aa: CASSLALAGGWTGELFF

cdr3_length: 16
v_call: TRBV6-5
cdr3_aa: CASSYSRTAVNTEAFF

cdr3_length: 8
v_call: TRBV6-4
cdr3_aa: CPGEGYTF

cdr3_length: 12
v_call: TRBV20-1
cdr3_aa: CSASIGADTQYF

cdr3_length: 16
v_call: TRBV4-3
cdr3_aa: CASSQDVDRGHEKLFF

cdr3_length: 16
v_call: TRBV7-9
cdr3_aa: CASSPGGTGSWYGYTF

cdr3_length: 12
v_call: TRBV30
cdr3_aa: CAWSVGGYGYTF

cdr3_length: 13
v_call: TRBV30
cdr3_aa: CAWSRSMDTEAFF

cdr3_length: 12
v_call: TRBV10-1
cdr3_aa: CASSFEPGELFF

cdr3_length: 15
v_call: TRBV14
cdr3_aa: CASLQDRVSNQPQHF

cdr3_length: 14
v_call: TRBV7-2
cdr3_aa: CASSPRGGSTEAFF

cdr3_length: 12
v_call: TRBV12-3/TRBV12-4
cdr3_aa: CASSLARVEAFF

cdr3_length: 16
v_call: TRBV5-6
cdr3_aa: CASSLFWGQRTGELFF

cdr3_length: 12
v_call: TRBV4-1
cdr3_aa: CASSQGSQPQHF

cdr3_length: 15
v_call: TRBV7-9
cdr3_aa: CASSFGQGHNYGYTF

cdr3_length: 14
v_call: TRBV11-2
cdr3_aa: CASRIGTSINEQFF

cdr3_length: 16
v_call: TRBV5-1
cdr3_aa: CASSSSSGSGYHEQYF

cdr3_length: 16
v_call: TRBV7-9
cdr3_aa: CASSLGRTEKDYGYTF

cdr3_length: 15
v_call: TRBV5-8
cdr3_aa: CASSLGQGVYNEQFF

cdr3_length: 16
v_call: TRBV19
cdr3_aa: CASSTSRLGGGETQYF

cdr3_length: 14
v_call: TRBV14
cdr3_aa: CASSPETFNSPLHF

cdr3_length: 16
v_call: TRBV29-1
cdr3_aa: CSVEDSLEGVENEQFF

cdr3_length: 13
v_call: TRBV19
cdr3_aa: CASSIGGAYGYTF

cdr3_length: 13
v_call: TRBV7-2
cdr3_aa: CASSLRAEGEAFF

cdr3_length: 11
v_call: TRBV25-1
cdr3_aa: CASSEWREAFF

cdr3_length: 14
v_call: TRBV7-2
cdr3_aa: CASSFSGGVETQYF

cdr3_length: 15
v_call: TRBV7-2
cdr3_aa: CASSLDASRVLGYTF

cdr3_length: 13
v_call: TRBV2
cdr3_aa: CASMTGKRYEQYF

cdr3_length: 15
v_call: TRBV18
cdr3_aa: CASSLDILSNQPQHF

cdr3_length: 14
v_call: TRBV28
cdr3_aa: CASSSGTGLYEQYF

cdr3_length: 13
v_call: TRBV2
cdr3_aa: CASRILQVDGYTF

cdr3_length: 14
v_call: TRBV2
cdr3_aa: CATSPLTGANVLTF

cdr3_length: 15
v_call: TRBV28
cdr3_aa: CASSLPGQGIYGYTF